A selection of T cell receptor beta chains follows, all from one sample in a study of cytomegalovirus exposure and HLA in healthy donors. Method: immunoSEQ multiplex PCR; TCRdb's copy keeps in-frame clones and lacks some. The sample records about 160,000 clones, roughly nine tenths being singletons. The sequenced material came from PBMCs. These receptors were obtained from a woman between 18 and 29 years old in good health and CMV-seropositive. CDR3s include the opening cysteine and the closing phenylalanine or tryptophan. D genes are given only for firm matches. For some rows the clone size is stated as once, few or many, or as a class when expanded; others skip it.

TGTGCCAGCTCACCTGGACGGGACTCGCACAGCTATGAGCAGTTCTTC	CASSPGRDSHSYEQFF	once	.	TRBJ2-1	TRBV18
TGTGCCATCCACCACGGGGGTAACTCCTACGAGCAGTACTTC	CAIHHGGNSYEQYF	.	.	TRBJ2-7	TRBV9
TGTGCCAGCAGCTTGGGCAGGGCGGAAGCTTTCTTT	CASSLGRAEAFF	.	.	TRBJ1-1	TRBV11-2
TGTGCCAGCAGGATACAGGGGGATTACGAGCAGTACTTC	CASRIQGDYEQYF	few	TRBD1	TRBJ2-7	TRBV27
TGCGCCAGCAGCTCGGACAGGGGCCCCTACGAGCAGTACTTC	CASSSDRGPYEQYF	once	TRBD1	TRBJ2-7	TRBV5-1
TGCAGCGTTGTAAGACCAGCGGTAGACAATGAGCAGTTCTTC	CSVVRPAVDNEQFF	.	.	TRBJ2-1	TRBV29-1
TGTGCCAGCAGCTTCCCGGAGCGGTACAATGAGCAGTTCTTC	CASSFPERYNEQFF	.	.	TRBJ2-1	TRBV5-4
TGTGCCAGCCGGGACACATGGGGGGCACAGGGGCATGGCTACACCTTC	CASRDTWGAQGHGYTF	.	TRBD1	TRBJ1-2	TRBV5-6
TGTGCCAGCAGCTTAGTTTTAGGTAAGGGGACTAGCGGGAAGGATGAGCAGTTCTTC	CASSLVLGKGTSGKDEQFF	.	TRBD2	TRBJ2-1	TRBV7-2
TGTGCCAGCAGCTTAGGACAGCCCATGAACACTGAAGCTTTCTTT	CASSLGQPMNTEAFF	.	.	TRBJ1-1	TRBV7-2
TGTGCCAGTAGTCACAGTTTAGAAAGTTGGTACTATGGCTACACCTTC	CASSHSLESWYYGYTF	.	.	TRBJ1-2	TRBV19
TGTGCCAGTAGTCTGAACAGCATACCAGAGACCCAGTACTTC	CASSLNSIPETQYF	.	.	TRBJ2-5	TRBV19
TGCGCCAGCAGCGTGGAGGGACAGGGGTTGTTCTTC	CASSVEGQGLFF	.	TRBD1	TRBJ2-1	TRBV5-1
TGTGCCAGCTCCTACCACCGACAGTTTAGCACAGATACGCAGTATTTT	CASSYHRQFSTDTQYF	.	.	TRBJ2-3	TRBV27
TGTGCCAGCAGCTTAGCAATAGGGGCGAGGAATGAAAAACTGTTTTTT	CASSLAIGARNEKLFF	.	.	TRBJ1-4	TRBV7-9
TGTGCCAGCAGCCCCCAAAGTCGCCCTAGCGGGAGCAAGGGTGAGCAGTTCTTC	CASSPQSRPSGSKGEQFF	.	TRBD2	TRBJ2-1	TRBV9
TGTGCCAGCAGTGGCGACAGGAGACGCGAGCAGTACTTC	CASSGDRRREQYF	.	.	TRBJ2-7	TRBV25-1
TGTGCCAGCAGTGACAATACAGGGGGGGAAGAGACCCAGTACTTC	CASSDNTGGEETQYF	once	.	TRBJ2-5	TRBV2
TGCGCCAGCAGCTTGAAGGCAGGGGGGTCCTACGAGCAGTACTTC	CASSLKAGGSYEQYF	.	.	TRBJ2-7	TRBV5-1
TGTGCCAGCCGCGGGACTAGCGGGAGTCCCTACGCCGAGCAGTACTTC	CASRGTSGSPYAEQYF	.	TRBD2	TRBJ2-7	TRBV27
TGTGCCAGCAGTGGGCTGCCGGGACAGGGAGGCCAGCCCCAGCATTTT	CASSGLPGQGGQPQHF	.	TRBD1	TRBJ1-5	TRBV6-1
TGTGCCAGCAGCGTCCTGGGACAGGACGACAATGAGCAGTTCTTC	CASSVLGQDDNEQFF	.	TRBD1	TRBJ2-1	TRBV9
TGTGCCAGCAGTTTAATCGGGAGGGCCAGAGGTATAGATACGCAGTATTTT	CASSLIGRARGIDTQYF	.	TRBD2	TRBJ2-3	TRBV27
TGTGCCATCAGTGGGACAGCTCACTACGAGCAGTACTTC	CAISGTAHYEQYF	few	.	TRBJ2-7	TRBV10-3
TGTGCCAGCAGCGTAGGGACAGGACTCAATCAGCCCCAGCATTTT	CASSVGTGLNQPQHF	.	TRBD1	TRBJ1-5	TRBV9
TGTGCCAGCAGCGTCCTAGCGGGGGATCAGCAGTTCTTC	CASSVLAGDQQFF	.	TRBD2	TRBJ2-1	TRBV11-2
TGTGCCAGCAGTCCCAGGGGGCAGGGGTGGCAGGGAGGCTCCCAAGAGACCCAGTACTTC	CASSPRGQGWQGGSQETQYF	.	TRBD1	TRBJ2-5	TRBV7-6
TGTGCCATCGGGCGCCAGGTATCCTACGAGCAGTACTTC	CAIGRQVSYEQYF	.	.	TRBJ2-7	TRBV10-3
TGTGCCAGCAGCCACTTCACAGGAGGGAGGTACGGCTACACCTTC	CASSHFTGGRYGYTF	.	.	TRBJ1-2	TRBV7-9
TGTGCCAGCAGTAGTCAGGGGGCTAATCAGCCCCAGCATTTT	CASSSQGANQPQHF	.	TRBD1	TRBJ1-5	TRBV28
TGTGCCAGCACCAGAAACCAGGGTGGCACTGAAGCTTTCTTT	CASTRNQGGTEAFF	.	.	TRBJ1-1	TRBV9
TGTGCCAGCAGCGTAGACTCACTAGCGGGGGAAAACATTCAGTACTTC	CASSVDSLAGENIQYF	.	TRBD2	TRBJ2-4	TRBV9
TGCAGCGCTTCTCAAGGACAGAAGAACACTGAAGCTTTCTTT	CSASQGQKNTEAFF	.	.	TRBJ1-1	TRBV29-1
TGTGCCAGCAGCTTATTCCATAGCACAGATACGCAGTATTTT	CASSLFHSTDTQYF	.	.	TRBJ2-3	TRBV7-3
TGTGCCAGCGGGGCGGGGATGGACAGGAGCTACGAGCAGTACTTC	CASGAGMDRSYEQYF	.	.	TRBJ2-7	TRBV6-1
TGTGCCAGTAGTTCCGCGGGAGGGCCTTACAATGAGCAGTTCTTC	CASSSAGGPYNEQFF	.	TRBD2	TRBJ2-1	TRBV19
TGCGCCAGCAGTGATCAGCGGGGGGGTTACAATGAGCAGTTCTTC	CASSDQRGGYNEQFF	.	TRBD2	TRBJ2-1	TRBV10-2
TGTGCCAGCAGTATATGGCAGGGGTCTCAGCCCCAGCATTTT	CASSIWQGSQPQHF	.	.	TRBJ1-5	TRBV27
TGTGCCAGCAACAGCTTACAGACTATGAATGAAAAACTGTTTTTT	CASNSLQTMNEKLFF	few	.	TRBJ1-4	TRBV7-9
TGTGCCAGCAGCACCCGGAGCATTGGCGGGGGGCGCACAGATACGCAGTATTTT	CASSTRSIGGGRTDTQYF	.	TRBD2	TRBJ2-3	TRBV11-2
TGTGCCAGCAGTCCCCCCTCGACAGGGACAGATACGCAGTATTTT	CASSPPSTGTDTQYF	.	TRBD1	TRBJ2-3	TRBV27
TGTGCCAGCAGCGTAGCGGGAGACTTGGAGACCCAGTACTTC	CASSVAGDLETQYF	.	.	TRBJ2-5	TRBV9
TGCAGCGTTGGCACAGGGGGCGTTGGTTCTCGGGGTGAGCAGTTCTTC	CSVGTGGVGSRGEQFF	.	TRBD1	TRBJ2-1	TRBV29-1
TGTGCCAGCAGTGAATTTGGGGGGGGGCCAGATACGCAGTATTTT	CASSEFGGGPDTQYF	once	.	TRBJ2-3	TRBV25-1
TGTGCCAGCAGCCAAACACAGGGCTCTGGAAACACCATATATTTT	CASSQTQGSGNTIYF	few	.	TRBJ1-3	TRBV4-2
TGCGCCAGCAGCTTGACTAGCGGGGGGCCCAATGAGCAGTTCTTC	CASSLTSGGPNEQFF	.	TRBD2	TRBJ2-1	TRBV5-1
TGTGCCAGCAGCCAAGTCTCTAGCGGGAGTAGGAAAGATACGCAGTATTTT	CASSQVSSGSRKDTQYF	.	TRBD2	TRBJ2-3	TRBV4-2
TGTGCCAGCAGTTACTCGCCGGGGTACTACGAGCAGTACTTC	CASSYSPGYYEQYF	.	.	TRBJ2-7	TRBV6-5
TGTGCCAGCAGCTTGAAATGGGAGGAGGTGCAGTACTTC	CASSLKWEEVQYF	.	.	TRBJ2-7	TRBV5-4
TGTGCCACCAGCAGAGATCGCAGGCCTCCCCAGCGGGAGGGCCGTGGGGTCCCCTACGAGCAGTACTTC	CATSRDRRPPQREGRGVPYEQYF	.	TRBD2	TRBJ2-7	TRBV15